Listed here are 24 T cell receptor beta chains from one sample, sequenced in a study of shared clonotypes between healthy human individuals. Assay: immunoSEQ multiplex PCR; the TCRdb copy retains only in-frame clones and omits some. The sample yields some 700,000 clones, 90% seen once. Sequencing used memory CD8+ T cells from PBMCs. Subset specified: CD45RO+ cells pooled with CCR7-negative TemRA cells. These receptors were obtained from a young man in good health. Some clones in this sample may be carry-over from other donors' samples.

The chain carries TRBV28 and TRBJ2-7, with D possibly being TRBD2 (6 bases). Trimming took off 3 bases at V and 2 bases at J, with 20 bases between the two ends. This CDR3 has 17 residues. Germline values: CDR1 MDHEN, CDR2 SYDVKM. In DNA, the CDR3 is TGTGCCAGCAGTTTCTACCAATTTCGGGAGTTCCCCTACGAGCAGTACTTC. Translation: CASSFYQFREFPYEQYF.

This clone was seen a handful of times. The rearrangement links TRBV28 to TRBJ2-5; TRBD1 agrees at 11 bases. Germline CDR1 is MDHEN and CDR2 is SYDVKM. This CDR3 comprises 16 residues. With V trimmed by 2 bases and J by 3 bases, 5 bases remained unmatched. CDR3 in DNA: TGTGCCAGCAGTTTAAGGGACAGGGGGAAGGAAGAGACCCAGTACTTC. It is translated as CASSLRDRGKEETQYF. Filled out from reference TRBV28 and TRBJ2-5, the complete variable domain reads DVKVTQSSRYLVKRTGEKVFLECVQDMDHENMFWYRQDPGLGLRLIYFSYDVKMKEKGDIPEGYSVSREKKERFSLILESASTNQTSMYLCASSLRDRGKEETQYFGPGTRLLVL.

This clone was seen only once. The genes are TRBV28 and TRBJ1-3; D remains ambiguous. CDR1 and CDR2 from the germline V gene are MDHEN and SYDVKM. This CDR3 spans 16 amino acids. V was cut by 2 bases and J by 0 bases, with 11 bases left in between. This CDR3 is CASSLGYTRSGNTIYF. The CDR3 DNA is TGTGCCAGCAGTTTAGGATATACCCGCTCTGGAAACACCATATATTTT. The full variable domain, with the rest looked up from reference TRBV28 and TRBJ1-3, is DVKVTQSSRYLVKRTGEKVFLECVQDMDHENMFWYRQDPGLGLRLIYFSYDVKMKEKGDIPEGYSVSREKKERFSLILESASTNQTSMYLCASSLGYTRSGNTIYFGEGSWLTVV.

The rearrangement joins TRBV10-3 to TRBJ2-1; the match to TRBD2 covers 7 bases. The CDR3 has 13 residues. V gave up 10 bases and J gave up 6 bases; unmatched junction bases: 9. In germline, CDR1 is ENHRY, CDR2 SYGVKD. CDR3 sequence: CATSGEVGNEQFF. The CDR3, as DNA: TGTGCCACCAGCGGGGAGGTTGGCAATGAGCAGTTCTTC.

The CDR3 is CASSSTQNTGELFF. In DNA, the CDR3 is TGTGCCAGCAGCTCGACACAGAACACCGGGGAGCTGTTTTTT. The chain uses TRBV5-5 and TRBJ2-2; no reliable D call. V lost 3 bases to trimming and J lost 1 base, with 7 bases between them. Germline V gives CDR1 SGHKS, CDR2 YYEKEE (reference sequence). This CDR3 spans 14 amino acids.

The J gene is TRBJ2-3, the V gene TRBV6-5; 7 positions agree with TRBD2. The J segment lost 4 bases and the V segment lost 5 bases, leaving 9 bases of the junction unmatched. Germline CDR1 MNHEY, CDR2 SVGAGI. The CDR3 sequence is 15 residues long. This CDR3 is CASSPWEGFADTQYF. The CDR3 DNA sequence: TGTGCCAGCAGTCCTTGGGAGGGCTTCGCAGATACGCAGTATTTT.

The chain recombines TRBV7-9 with TRBJ2-7; tentatively, D is TRBD1 or TRBD2 (5 bases each). The CDR3 has 14 amino acids. From germline, CDR1 is SEHNR and CDR2 FQNEAQ (reference sequence). The V gene lost 0 bases and the J gene lost 2 bases, with 8 bases spanning the gap. DNA of the CDR3: TGTGCCAGCAGCTTAGCGGGGGATGCCTACGAGCAGTACTTC. Residues: CASSLAGDAYEQYF. Full variable domain (missing parts from reference TRBV7-9 and TRBJ2-7): DTGVSQNPRHKITKRGQNVTFRCDPISEHNRLYWYRQTLGQGPEFLTYFQNEAQLEKSRLLSDRFSAERPKGSFSTLEIQRTEQGDSAMYLCASSLAGDAYEQYFGPGTRLTVT.

The chain uses TRBV6-5 and TRBJ2-7, with TRBD1 identical over 7 bases. Germline values: CDR1 MNHEY, CDR2 SVGAGI. The CDR3 sequence is 14 residues long. J gave up 3 bases and V 2 bases, and 4 bases lay outside the gene matches. CDR3 in amino acids: CASSYGHRGYEQYF. CDR3 sequence (DNA): TGTGCCAGCAGTTACGGCCACAGGGGCTACGAGCAGTACTTC.

This clone is a singleton in its sample. The V and J genes are TRBV10-1 and TRBJ1-1; 9 bases map to TRBD1. This CDR3 contains 14 residues. With 2 bases clipped from V and 4 bases from J, the junction kept 2 bases outside the gene matches. CDR1 and CDR2 (germline): WNHNN, SYGVQD (reference sequence). This CDR3 reads CASSETGGFTEAFF. The CDR3 coding sequence is TGCGCCAGCAGTGAGACAGGGGGCTTCACTGAAGCTTTCTTT.

The genes are TRBV27 and TRBJ2-7, with 8 bases matching TRBD2. Germline loops: CDR1 MNHEY, CDR2 SMNVEV (reference sequence). The CDR3 loop spans 15 amino acids. Trimming cost V 2 bases and J 4 bases; bases outside gene matches: 7. The CDR3 loop reads CASSLNPSGSYEQYF. CDR3 DNA: TGTGCCAGCAGTTTAAACCCCAGCGGGAGTTACGAGCAGTACTTC.

Comment on this clone: Other DNA sequences from this sample encode an identical CDR3 as well. The chain uses TRBV5-6 and TRBJ1-5; D is ambiguous. CDR1 and CDR2 (germline): SGHDT, YYEEEE. This CDR3 contains 13 residues. Trimming stripped 0 bases from V and 4 bases from J, with 5 bases between. CDR3 amino acids: CASSLAGNQPQHF. Written as DNA, the CDR3 is TGTGCCAGCAGCTTGGCCGGGAATCAGCCCCAGCATTTT.

This clone has just a few counts. The chain recombines TRBV4-1 with TRBJ1-5; no definite D call. The length of the CDR3 is 15 residues. Germline V gives CDR1 MGHRA, CDR2 YSYEKL. V was shortened by 2 bases and J by 4 bases, with 12 bases between the two germline ends. The CDR3 region has the DNA TGCGCCAGCAGCCAACGGAGTGGAGTGAATCAGCCCCAGCATTTT. Protein sequence: CASSQRSGVNQPQHF.

The J gene is TRBJ1-4, the V gene TRBV11-2; the D is unclear. CDR3 length: 16 amino acids. Germline V lookup: CDR1 SGHAT, CDR2 FQNNGV. With 1 base removed from V and 7 bases from J, the gap between germline ends came to 16 bases. CDR3 coding DNA: TGTGCCAGCAGCTTAGGCGAACGCACGGCGGGTGAAAAACTGTTTTTT. Residues: CASSLGERTAGEKLFF.

The rearrangement joins TRBV7-9 to TRBJ2-1; 8 nucleotides agree with TRBD2. Germline V lookup: CDR1 SEHNR, CDR2 FQNEAQ (reference sequence). The CDR3 is 15 amino acids. V lost 7 bases, J lost 3 bases, and 8 bases stayed unmatched. The CDR3 protein is CASNRLLAVYNEQFF. DNA of the CDR3: TGTGCCAGCAACCGACTACTAGCGGTCTACAATGAGCAGTTCTTC. Full variable domain (missing parts from reference TRBV7-9 and TRBJ2-1): DTGVSQNPRHKITKRGQNVTFRCDPISEHNRLYWYRQTLGQGPEFLTYFQNEAQLEKSRLLSDRFSAERPKGSFSTLEIQRTEQGDSAMYLCASNRLLAVYNEQFFGPGTRLTVL.

The chain couples TRBV11-2 to TRBJ2-7; D is unresolved. CDR3 length: 15 residues. Germline CDR1 is SGHAT and CDR2 is FQNNGV. V was trimmed by 2 bases and J by 2 bases, leaving 13 bases between them. This CDR3 is CASSLWQASAYEQYF. For the CDR3, the DNA is TGTGCCAGCAGCTTATGGCAGGCATCCGCCTACGAGCAGTACTTC.

The J gene is TRBJ1-4, the V gene TRBV6-1; weak D call: TRBD1 (6 bases). Germline values: CDR1 MNHNS, CDR2 SASEGT. V was pared by 3 bases and J by 2 bases, with 10 bases between. This CDR3 contains 15 residues. As DNA, the CDR3 is TGTGCCAGCAGTGATAGGACAGTCACTAATGAAAAACTGTTTTTT. This encodes CASSDRTVTNEKLFF.

The chain has TRBV27 and TRBJ2-4, with TRBD2 identical over 14 bases. Unmatched junction bases numbered 8, after V lost 1 base and J lost 0 bases. The CDR3 totals 20 residues. In germline, CDR1 is MNHEY, CDR2 SMNVEV (reference sequence). The CDR3 protein is CASSLYRLAGGPLAKNIQYF. In DNA form, the CDR3 reads TGTGCCAGCAGTTTATACCGACTAGCGGGAGGGCCTTTAGCCAAAAACATTCAGTACTTC.

The chain employs TRBV4-1 and TRBJ2-7, with 8 bases matching TRBD1. CDR1 MGHRA and CDR2 YSYEKL come from the germline V gene. The V gene end was trimmed by 4 bases and the J gene end by 7 bases; junction bases not matched to a gene: 9. The CDR3 consists of 14 residues. DNA of the CDR3: TGCGCCAGCAGCCCGGGACAGGTCCTAGGAGAGCAGTACTTC. It is translated as CASSPGQVLGEQYF.

This chain connects TRBV27 to TRBJ2-3, with D unresolved. Germline loops: CDR1 MNHEY, CDR2 SMNVEV (reference sequence). V lost 6 bases, J lost 3 bases, and 13 bases lay in between. This CDR3 has 14 amino acids. This chain's CDR3 is CASSEASGTDTQYF. Here the CDR3 DNA reads TGTGCCAGCAGCGAGGCTTCTGGGACAGATACGCAGTATTTT.

This CDR3 reads CASSLEVGYEQYF. In DNA form, the CDR3 reads TGTGCCAGCAGTTTAGAGGTCGGCTACGAGCAGTACTTC. The chain employs TRBV27 and TRBJ2-7; D unresolved. The CDR3 covers 13 residues. V lost 2 bases, J lost 3 bases, and 8 bases lay in between. Germline assignment: CDR1 MNHEY and CDR2 SMNVEV (reference sequence).

As DNA, the CDR3 is TGTGCCAGCAGACCCGGGACAGGGATTTATGGCTACACCTTC. Protein product: CASRPGTGIYGYTF. This chain joins TRBV13 and TRBJ1-2, with 9 positions matching TRBD1. Germline lookup yields CDR1 PRHDT and CDR2 FYEKMQ (reference sequence). CDR3 size: 14 residues. J was trimmed by 5 bases and V by 6 bases; bases with no gene match: 7.

The chain links TRBV27 to TRBJ2-7; 8 bases are a match to TRBD2. The junction had 5 bases not matched to a gene; V was cut back by 3 bases and J by 4 bases. Germline lookup yields CDR1 MNHEY and CDR2 SMNVEV (reference sequence). The CDR3 totals 14 residues. The CDR3 bases are TGTGCCAGCAGTTTGAGGGTAGCGGGGTACGAGCAGTACTTC. It is translated as CASSLRVAGYEQYF.

The chain links TRBV27 to TRBJ2-5; D is undetermined. This CDR3 is 13 amino acids long. In germline, CDR1 is MNHEY, CDR2 SMNVEV (reference sequence). V lost 2 bases, J lost 2 bases, and 6 bases lay in between. DNA of the CDR3: TGTGCCAGCAGTTTAAGCAGACAAGAGACCCAGTACTTC. Residues: CASSLSRQETQYF.

The chain recombines TRBV11-2 with TRBJ1-1; TRBD1 aligns across 9 bases. With 8 bases clipped from V and 6 bases from J, the junction kept 13 bases outside the gene matches. The CDR3 contains 15 residues. CDR1 SGHAT and CDR2 FQNNGV come from the germline V gene. The CDR3 region is CASRIMGQGASEAFF. The DNA for the CDR3 is TGTGCCAGCCGGATTATGGGACAGGGTGCCTCTGAAGCTTTCTTT.